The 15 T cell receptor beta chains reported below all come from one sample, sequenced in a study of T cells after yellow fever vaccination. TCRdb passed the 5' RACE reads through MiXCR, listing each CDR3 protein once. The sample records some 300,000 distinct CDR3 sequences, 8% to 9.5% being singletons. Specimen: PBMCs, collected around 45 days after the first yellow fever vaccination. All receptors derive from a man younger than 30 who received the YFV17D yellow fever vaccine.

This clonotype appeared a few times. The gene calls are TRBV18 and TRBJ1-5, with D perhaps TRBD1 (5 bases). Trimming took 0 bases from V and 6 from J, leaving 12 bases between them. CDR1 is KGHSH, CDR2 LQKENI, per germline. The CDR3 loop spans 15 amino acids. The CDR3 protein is CASSPPGGAGQPQHF. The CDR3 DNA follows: TGTGCCAGCTCACCACCGGGCGGGGCGGGTCAGCCCCAGCATTTT.

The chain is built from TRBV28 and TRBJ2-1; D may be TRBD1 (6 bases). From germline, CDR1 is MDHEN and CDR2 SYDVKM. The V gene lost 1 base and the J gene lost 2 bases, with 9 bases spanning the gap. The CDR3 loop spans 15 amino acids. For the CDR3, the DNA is TGTGCCAGCAGTTTATTTGGACAGACCTACAATGAGCAGTTCTTC. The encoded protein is CASSLFGQTYNEQFF.

CDR3 residues: CASSLGSRFTDTQYF. The CDR3, as DNA: TGTGCCAGCAGCTTAGGATCTAGATTCACAGATACGCAGTATTTT. This chain uses TRBV11-2 with TRBJ2-3; D is unresolved. V was cut by 1 base and J by 2 bases, with 10 bases left in between. This CDR3 comprises 15 residues. Looked up from germline, CDR1 is SGHAT and CDR2 is FQNNGV.

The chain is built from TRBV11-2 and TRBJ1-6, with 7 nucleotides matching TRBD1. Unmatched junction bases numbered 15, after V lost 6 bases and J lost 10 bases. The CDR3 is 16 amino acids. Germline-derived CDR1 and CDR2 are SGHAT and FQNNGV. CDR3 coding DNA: TGTGCCAGCAGGGACCTCGGCGGGACAGTTAACTCACCCCTCCACTTT. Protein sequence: CASRDLGGTVNSPLHF.

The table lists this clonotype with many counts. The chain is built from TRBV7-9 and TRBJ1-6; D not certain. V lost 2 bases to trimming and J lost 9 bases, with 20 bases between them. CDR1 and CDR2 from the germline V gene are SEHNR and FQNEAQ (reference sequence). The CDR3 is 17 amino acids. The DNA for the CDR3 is TGTGCCAGCAGCTTAAACGGTCGGGAAGCCACCACTTCACCCCTCCACTTT. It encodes CASSLNGREATTSPLHF.

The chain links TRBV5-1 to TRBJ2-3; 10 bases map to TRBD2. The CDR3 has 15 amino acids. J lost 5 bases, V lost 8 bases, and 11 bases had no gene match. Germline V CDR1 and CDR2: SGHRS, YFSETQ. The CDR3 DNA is TGCGCCAGTACCCAAGCGGGGGGGCCAGGAGATACGCAGTATTTT. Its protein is CASTQAGGPGDTQYF.

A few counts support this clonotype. DNA of the CDR3: TGTGCCATCAGTGGGGCCAGCGGGGGGGCCCTGGAGACCCAGTACTTC. Its protein is CAISGASGGALETQYF. This chain links TRBV10-3 with TRBJ2-5; TRBD2 agrees at 10 bases. V was clipped by 4 bases and J by 5 bases; unmatched bases: 10. Germline-derived CDR1 and CDR2 are ENHRY and SYGVKD. This CDR3 contains 16 residues.

The CDR3 here is CASSTTGTGEGPYTF. The CDR3 bases are TGTGCCAGCAGCACCACCGGGACAGGGGAAGGACCTTACACCTTC. The chain has TRBV6-1 and TRBJ1-2; TRBD1 agrees at 10 bases. This CDR3 has 15 amino acids. Per the germline V gene, CDR1 is MNHNS and CDR2 is SASEGT. Unmatched junction bases numbered 15, after V lost 6 bases and J lost 11 bases.

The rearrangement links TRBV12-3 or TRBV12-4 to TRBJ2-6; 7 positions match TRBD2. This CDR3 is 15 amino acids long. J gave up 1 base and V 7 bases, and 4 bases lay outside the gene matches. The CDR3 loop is CASTWGGSGANVLTF. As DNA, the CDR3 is TGTGCCAGCACCTGGGGGGGATCTGGGGCCAACGTCCTGACTTTC.

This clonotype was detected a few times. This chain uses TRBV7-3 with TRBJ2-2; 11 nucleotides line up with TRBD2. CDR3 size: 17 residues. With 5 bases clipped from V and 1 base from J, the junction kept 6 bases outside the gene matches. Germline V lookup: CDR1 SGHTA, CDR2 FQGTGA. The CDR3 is CASSQSGTSGNTGELFF. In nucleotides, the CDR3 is TGTGCCAGCAGCCAATCCGGGACTAGCGGGAACACCGGGGAGCTGTTTTTT.

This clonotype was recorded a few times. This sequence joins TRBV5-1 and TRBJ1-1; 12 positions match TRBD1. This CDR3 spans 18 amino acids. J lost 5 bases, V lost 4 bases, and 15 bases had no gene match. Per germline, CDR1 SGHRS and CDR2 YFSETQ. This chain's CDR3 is CASSNDFGTGGVGTEAFF. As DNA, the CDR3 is TGCGCCAGCAGCAACGATTTCGGGACAGGGGGCGTTGGGACTGAAGCTTTCTTT.

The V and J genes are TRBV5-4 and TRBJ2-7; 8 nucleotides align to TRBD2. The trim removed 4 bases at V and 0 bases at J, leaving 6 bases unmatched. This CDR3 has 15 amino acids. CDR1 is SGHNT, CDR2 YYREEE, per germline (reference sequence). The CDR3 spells CASSRGGPSSYEQYF. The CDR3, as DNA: TGTGCCAGCAGCCGGGGGGGGCCCAGCTCCTACGAGCAGTACTTC.

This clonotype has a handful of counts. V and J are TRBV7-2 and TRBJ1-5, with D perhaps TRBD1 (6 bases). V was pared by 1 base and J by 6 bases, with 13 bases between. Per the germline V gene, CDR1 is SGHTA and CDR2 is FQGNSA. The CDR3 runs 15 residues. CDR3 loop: CASSLERGAGQPQHF. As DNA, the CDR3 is TGTGCCAGCAGCTTAGAACGGGGGGCTGGTCAGCCCCAGCATTTT.

DNA for the CDR3: TGTGCCAGCAGTGGTCCCGAGGGAGGGTACACAGATACGCAGTATTTT. Translating it yields CASSGPEGGYTDTQYF. The V gene is TRBV27, the J gene TRBJ2-3; TRBD2 matches 7 bases. Germline CDR1 reads MNHEY; CDR2 reads SMNVEV (reference sequence). The CDR3 runs to 16 residues. J lost 2 bases, V lost 5 bases, and 10 bases had no gene match.

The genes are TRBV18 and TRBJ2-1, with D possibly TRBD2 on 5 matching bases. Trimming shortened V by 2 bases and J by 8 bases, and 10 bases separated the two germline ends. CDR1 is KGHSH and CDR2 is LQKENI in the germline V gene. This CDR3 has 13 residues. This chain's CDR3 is CASSPSRGDEQFF. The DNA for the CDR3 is TGTGCCAGCTCACCAAGTCGGGGAGATGAGCAGTTCTTC.